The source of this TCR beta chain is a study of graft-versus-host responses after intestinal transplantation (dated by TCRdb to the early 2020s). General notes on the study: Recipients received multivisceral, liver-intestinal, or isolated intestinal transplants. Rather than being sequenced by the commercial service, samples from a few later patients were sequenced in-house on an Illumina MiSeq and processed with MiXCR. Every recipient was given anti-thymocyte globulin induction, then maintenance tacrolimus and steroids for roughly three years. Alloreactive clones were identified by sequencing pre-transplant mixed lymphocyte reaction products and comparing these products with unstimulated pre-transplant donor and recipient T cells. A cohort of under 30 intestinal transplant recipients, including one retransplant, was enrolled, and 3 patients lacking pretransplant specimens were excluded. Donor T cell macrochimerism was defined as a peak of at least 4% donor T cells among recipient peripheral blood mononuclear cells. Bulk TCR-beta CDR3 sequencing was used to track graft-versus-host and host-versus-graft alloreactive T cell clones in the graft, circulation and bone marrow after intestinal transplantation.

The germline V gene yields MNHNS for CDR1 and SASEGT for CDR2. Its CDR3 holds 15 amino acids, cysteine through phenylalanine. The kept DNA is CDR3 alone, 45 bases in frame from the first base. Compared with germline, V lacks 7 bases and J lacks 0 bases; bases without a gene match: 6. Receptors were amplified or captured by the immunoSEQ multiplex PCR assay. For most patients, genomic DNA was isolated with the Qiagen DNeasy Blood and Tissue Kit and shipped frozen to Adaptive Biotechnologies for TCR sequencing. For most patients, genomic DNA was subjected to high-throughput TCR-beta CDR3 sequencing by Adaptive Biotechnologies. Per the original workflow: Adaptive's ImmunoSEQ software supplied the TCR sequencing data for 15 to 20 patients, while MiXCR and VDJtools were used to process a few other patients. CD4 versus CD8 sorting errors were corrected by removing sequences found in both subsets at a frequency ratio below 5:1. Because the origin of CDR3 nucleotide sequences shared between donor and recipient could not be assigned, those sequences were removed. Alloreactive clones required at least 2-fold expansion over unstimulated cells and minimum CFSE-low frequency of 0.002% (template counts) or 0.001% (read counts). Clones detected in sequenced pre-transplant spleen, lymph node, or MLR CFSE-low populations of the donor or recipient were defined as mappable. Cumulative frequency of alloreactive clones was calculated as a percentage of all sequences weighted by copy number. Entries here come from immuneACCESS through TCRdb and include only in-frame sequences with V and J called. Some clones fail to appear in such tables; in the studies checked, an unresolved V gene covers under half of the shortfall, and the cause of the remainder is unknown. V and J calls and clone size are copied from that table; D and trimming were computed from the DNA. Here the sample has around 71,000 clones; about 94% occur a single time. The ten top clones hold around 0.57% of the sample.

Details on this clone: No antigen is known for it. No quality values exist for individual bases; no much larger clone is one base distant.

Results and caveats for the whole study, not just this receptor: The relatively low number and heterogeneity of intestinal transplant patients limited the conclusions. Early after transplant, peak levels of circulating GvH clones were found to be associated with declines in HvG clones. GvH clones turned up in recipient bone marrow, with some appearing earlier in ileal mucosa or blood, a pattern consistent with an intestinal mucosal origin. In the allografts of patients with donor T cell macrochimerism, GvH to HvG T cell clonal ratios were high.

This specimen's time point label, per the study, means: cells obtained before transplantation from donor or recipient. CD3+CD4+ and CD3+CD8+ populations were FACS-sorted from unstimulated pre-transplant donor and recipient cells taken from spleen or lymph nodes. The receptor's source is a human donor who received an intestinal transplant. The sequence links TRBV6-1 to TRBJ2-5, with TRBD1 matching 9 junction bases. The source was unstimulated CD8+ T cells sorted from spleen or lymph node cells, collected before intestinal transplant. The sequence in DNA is TGTGCCAGCACCCTGACAGGGGGAAACCAAGAGACCCAGTACTTC. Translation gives CASTLTGGNQETQYF.